This T cell receptor beta chain was profiled in a study of identical twins (dated by TCRdb to 2015 to 2016). Context from the whole study: TCR alpha and beta repertoires from monozygotic twins, unrelated adults of various ages and cord blood were deep-sequenced to test whether fetal clonotypes persist. To rule out contamination, replicate twin experiments were performed at different times with different library preparation protocols.

CDR1 and CDR2 were assigned from the germline V gene as SGHVS and FQNEAQ. V was cut back by 5 bases and J by 7 bases, leaving a gap of 12 bases between them. Including the terminal cysteine and phenylalanine, the CDR3 comprises 13 residues. Of the read, only the CDR3 DNA is kept; its 39 bases are in frame from base 1. This clonotype appeared a few times. Its binding antigen is unknown. Base qualities are not recorded, but no much larger clone differs from it by a single base. Library method: 5' RACE. Sequenced on an Illumina HiSeq 2000. Template switching introduced a universal primer binding site; the final cDNA contained a unique molecular identifier, enabling accurate counting of TCR cDNA molecules. Specific primers in the conserved constant-segment region were used to synthesize first-strand cDNA for the TCR alpha and beta chains. To control for contamination, each cDNA library was double barcoded with a SMART-Mk sample barcode plus Illumina barcodes. TruSeq adapter sequences, together with Illumina sample barcodes, were added in two successive PCR steps. Sequencing of the TCR alpha and beta cDNA libraries was done on the Illumina HiSeq platform using custom primers. In the authors' own workflow: MiGEC was used to process raw reads and extract unique molecular identifiers, and MiXCR was used to find CDR3 positions. For each individual, recombination models were inferred using an EM algorithm with the repgenHMM and IGoR tools. The analysis of shared clonotypes was done with the tcR package in R, with sharing normalized by the product of cloneset sizes. To study raw recombination without the effects of thymic and clonal selection, out-of-frame nonproductive sequences were analyzed. The public reads were reprocessed in TCRdb via fastp at Q25 and MiXCR, keeping in-frame beta chains. Records with the same CDR3 protein are collapsed into one entry carrying the most frequent genes and DNA. TCRdb, not the authors, supplied the V and J calls. Present in this sample are 510,000 or so distinct CDR3 sequences, approximately 16% of which were seen just once. The top ten clones comprise 0.44% of the sample.

Findings and caveats that apply to the study as a whole: In monozygotic twins, out-of-frame TCR alpha sharing was systematically underestimated by recombination models, although the models agreed with sharing between unrelated individuals. Zero-insertion analyses could be partly confounded by invariant T cells such as MAIT and iNKT, although diverse VJ usage argued against such confounding for most clonotypes. A weaker excess of twin sharing was found in beta out-of-frame sequences because the signal-to-noise ratio was lowered by fewer shared sequences. Fewer insertions were carried by abundant cord blood beta clonotypes; a weaker similar trend was observed in young adult naive repertoires, while no such trend was observed in memory repertoires. Compared with coincidental sharing between unrelated individuals, out-of-frame TCR alpha sequences shared between twins had an excess of sequences with low generation probability. Because the same donors could not be followed over many years, the conclusions relied on cross-sectional statistical analysis.

All donors were healthy Caucasians. Three pairs of female monozygotic twins, all aged about 18 to 29 years, made up the twin cohort. Positive isolation kits from Invitrogen were used to isolate the CD4+ and CD8+ T cell populations. In addition, the sample was reused for a study of yellow fever vaccine responses in identical twins. According to the second study: According to the authors, the vaccine-induced T cell response in identical twins seemed to be partly convergent and partly specific to each individual. In the study, vaccine-responding T cell clones were precisely tracked in identical twins.

Sequencing was performed on CD4+ T cells sorted from blood. The sequence joins TRBV7-8 to TRBJ2-4; possibly the D gene is TRBD1, per 6 matching bases. The origin of this receptor is a woman under 30 in good health. The CDR3 region has the sequence CASSPEGVNIQYF. The sequence in DNA is TGTGCCAGCAGCCCCGAGGGGGTGAACATTCAGTACTTC. The full variable domain, completed from the reference TRBV7-8 and TRBJ2-4 proteins outside the CDR3, reads GAGVSQSPRYKVAKRGQDVALRCDPISGHVSLFWYQQALGQGPEFLTYFQNEAQLDKSGLPSDRFFAERPEGSVSTLKIQRTQQEDSAVYLCASSPEGVNIQYFGAGTRLSVL.